The present entry profiles one T cell receptor beta chain with its context. The length of the CDR3 is 14 residues. V lost 3 bases, J lost 0 bases, and 9 bases lay in between. The germline V gene has CDR1 SGHNT and CDR2 YYREEE (reference sequence). RNA totalling about 0.5 to 1 ug underwent reverse transcription with random hexamers. TCRdb redid the calling of the immunoSEQ multiplex PCR reads with MiXCR, one entry per CDR3 protein. The sample has 200,000 or so distinct CDR3 sequences; 92% are singletons. The data stem from a study of CD8 T cells in Susac syndrome. The source is a human donor with multiple sclerosis. The chain joins TRBV5-4 to TRBJ2-5; TRBD2 is a possible D gene (5 bases). The sequencing input was CD8+ T cells from PBMCs. The CDR3 sequence: CASSWRPNQETQYF. In nucleotides, the CDR3 is TGTGCCAGCAGCTGGAGGCCGAACCAAGAGACCCAGTACTTC.